The entry below gives a single T cell receptor (beta chain) sequence along with its context. Germline V gene sequence: CDR1 LGHNA, CDR2 YSLEER. Unmatched junction bases numbered 3, after V lost 2 bases and J lost 4 bases. This CDR3 spans 14 amino acids. This specimen belongs to a study of cytomegalovirus exposure and HLA in healthy donors. 13 Jbeta primers and 60 Vbeta primers were used for the PCR. Sequenced by immunoSEQ multiplex PCR; TCRdb stores in-frame clones only, minus some. The data contain 200,000 to 250,000 clones, roughly 80% of them singletons. The sequenced material came from PBMCs. The chain is built from TRBV4-3 and TRBJ2-5; 8 nucleotides match TRBD1. This receptor was taken from a middle-aged woman in good health and CMV-seropositive. CDR3 residues: CASSQSGGRETQYF. CDR3 bases: TGCGCCAGCAGCCAATCAGGGGGCCGAGAGACCCAGTACTTC.